Given below is one TCR beta chain in context. Its antigen remains unidentified. These data are taken from a study of cytomegalovirus exposure and HLA in healthy donors. Study-level results: A later examination showed that TCR association rates differed by HLA locus, with DRB1 most and HLA-C fewest. Cytomegalovirus association was listed for approximately 150 TCR beta chains. Common viral pathogens seemed, in a later analysis, to connect with several of the most significant clusters.

With 60 Vbeta and 13 Jbeta primers, the PCR was carried out. Methods used by the authors: In a later analysis, of 79 million or so unique beta chains, around 9.9 million appeared in at least two donors. Libraries were prepared by immunoSEQ multiplex PCR; TCRdb keeps only in-frame clonotypes and omits some of them. D and trimming come from the DNA, and the V and J calls and clone size come from that table. The sample has 250,000 to 350,000 clones, more than 80% seen once. Per germline, CDR1 SEHNR and CDR2 FQNEAQ (reference sequence). V lost 2 bases and J lost 8; bases outside the gene matches: 9. The CDR3 sequence is 15 residues long.

Material for sequencing was PBMCs. The chain uses TRBV7-9 and TRBJ2-1; 7 bases are shared with TRBD1. The source of this sequence is a man in his forties in good health and CMV-seropositive. CDR3 sequence: CASSLNFRGRDEQFF. The CDR3 DNA sequence: TGTGCCAGCAGCTTAAACTTTAGGGGGCGCGATGAGCAGTTCTTC. Full variable domain (outside the CDR3, taken from reference TRBV7-9 and TRBJ2-1): DTGVSQNPRHKITKRGQNVTFRCDPISEHNRLYWYRQTLGQGPEFLTYFQNEAQLEKSRLLSDRFSAERPKGSFSTLEIQRTEQGDSAMYLCASSLNFRGRDEQFFGPGTRLTVL.